The rows below give T cell receptor beta chains drawn from one sample of a study of naive and memory T cell subsets. TCRdb reanalysed the UMI-ligation and nested PCR reads using MiXCR and keeps one entry per CDR3 protein. The sample records roughly 97,000 distinct CDR3 sequences, roughly 14% being singletons. The material sequenced was naive CD8+ T cells from blood. The receptor source for this set is a human donor in good health. Both conserved end residues are part of each CDR3. The D gene is left open where the match is weak. Some rows have no size entry. The others give once, few or many, or a class for an expanded clone.

many | TRBJ2-5 | TRBD1 | TRBV6-5 | CASTRGTGVGETQYF | TGTGCCAGCACCCGAGGGACAGGGGTAGGAGAGACCCAGTACTTC
few | TRBJ2-7 | - | TRBV12-3/TRBV12-4 | CASTPGLVLAEQYF | TGTGCCAGCACCCCCGGTCTAGTCCTCGCCGAGCAGTACTTC
few | TRBJ1-2 | - | TRBV5-6 | CASSWRQANYGYTF | TGTGCCAGCAGCTGGAGGCAGGCAAACTATGGCTACACCTTC
few | TRBJ1-2 | - | TRBV7-9 | CASSLGVGGNYGYTF | TGTGCCAGCAGCTTAGGTGTAGGGGGGAACTATGGCTACACCTTC
- | TRBJ2-7 | - | TRBV20-1 | CSALPSQGPSYEQYF | TGCAGTGCCCTACCCTCGCAGGGTCCCTCCTACGAGCAGTACTTC
many | TRBJ2-3 | - | TRBV7-2 | CASSSLANTDTQYF | TGTGCCAGCAGCTCCCTAGCAAACACAGATACGCAGTATTTT
many | TRBJ2-5 | - | TRBV5-5 | CASRVWETQYF | TGTGCCAGCAGGGTTTGGGAGACCCAGTACTTC
many | TRBJ2-7 | - | TRBV7-9 | CASSWTDYEQYF | TGTGCCAGCAGCTGGACAGACTACGAGCAGTACTTC
few | TRBJ1-1 | - | TRBV7-2 | CASSSMMGPEAFF | TGTGCCAGCAGCTCCATGATGGGGCCAGAGGCTTTCTTT
- | TRBJ1-4 | - | TRBV7-2 | CASSLGPNNEKLFF | TGTGCCAGCAGCTTGGGACCGAATAATGAAAAACTGTTTTTT
many | TRBJ1-1 | TRBD1 | TRBV7-9 | CASRTGQEAEAFF | TGTGCCAGCCGGACAGGGCAGGAGGCTGAAGCTTTCTTT
many | TRBJ2-1 | - | TRBV28 | CASSLKAVVGYNEQFF | TGTGCCAGCAGTTTAAAGGCAGTGGTGGGCTACAATGAGCAGTTCTTC
- | TRBJ2-7 | - | TRBV7-9 | CASSLRQGPYEQYF | TGTGCCAGCAGCTTACGGCAGGGGCCCTACGAGCAGTACTTC
many | TRBJ1-1 | - | TRBV29-1 | CSATGSATEAFF | TGCAGCGCCACAGGCTCCGCTACTGAAGCTTTCTTT
- | TRBJ2-3 | - | TRBV12-3/TRBV12-4 | CASSSDSTRAAGDTQYF | TGTGCCAGCAGTTCGGATTCGACCCGCGCGGCCGGGGATACGCAGTATTTT
many | TRBJ2-7 | - | TRBV29-1 | CSVVGKGEQYF | TGCAGCGTTGTAGGGAAGGGCGAGCAGTACTTC
few | TRBJ2-1 | TRBD2 | TRBV7-9 | CASSQGLAGGASYNEQFF | TGTGCCAGCAGCCAGGGACTAGCGGGAGGAGCGTCCTACAATGAGCAGTTCTTC
many | TRBJ2-1 | TRBD1 | TRBV6-2/TRBV6-3 | CASSYSGTVYNEQFF | TGTGCCAGCAGTTACTCAGGGACAGTCTACAATGAGCAGTTCTTC
- | TRBJ2-3 | TRBD2 | TRBV11-2 | CASSLLLAVRGGTDTQYF | TGTGCCAGCAGCTTACTACTAGCGGTGCGAGGGGGCACAGATACGCAGTATTTT
few | TRBJ2-7 | - | TRBV3-1 | CASSQGGWGYEQYF | TGTGCCAGCAGCCAAGGAGGGTGGGGCTACGAGCAGTACTTC
many | TRBJ2-5 | - | TRBV24-1 | CATSDFLRDGQETQYF | TGTGCCACCAGTGATTTTTTAAGGGACGGCCAAGAGACCCAGTACTTC
few | TRBJ2-3 | - | TRBV20-1 | CSARGFLASLTDTQYF | TGCAGTGCTAGAGGGTTCCTAGCATCCCTCACAGATACGCAGTATTTT
- | TRBJ1-1 | - | TRBV6-1 | CASSETVRFTTEAFF | TGTGCCAGCAGTGAAACCGTCCGGTTTACCACTGAAGCTTTCTTT
few | TRBJ2-5 | - | TRBV29-1 | CSVEGGDGLPGAQYF | TGCAGCGTTGAAGGTGGGGACGGACTGCCAGGAGCCCAGTACTTC